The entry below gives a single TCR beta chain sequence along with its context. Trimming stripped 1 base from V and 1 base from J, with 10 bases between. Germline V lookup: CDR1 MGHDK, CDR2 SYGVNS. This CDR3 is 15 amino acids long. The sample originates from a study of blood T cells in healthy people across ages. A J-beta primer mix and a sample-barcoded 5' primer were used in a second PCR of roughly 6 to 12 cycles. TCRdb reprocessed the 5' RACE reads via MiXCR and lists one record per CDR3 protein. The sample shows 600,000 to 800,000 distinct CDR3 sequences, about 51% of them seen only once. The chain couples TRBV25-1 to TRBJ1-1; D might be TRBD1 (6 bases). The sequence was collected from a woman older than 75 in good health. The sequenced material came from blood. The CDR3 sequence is CASSELGDTNTEAFF. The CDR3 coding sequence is TGTGCCAGCAGTGAATTGGGGGACACGAACACTGAAGCTTTCTTT. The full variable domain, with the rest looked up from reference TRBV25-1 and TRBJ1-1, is EADIYQTPRYLVIGTGKKITLECSQTMGHDKMYWYQQDPGMELHLIHYSYGVNSTEKGDLSSESTVSRIRTEHFPLTLESARPSHTSQYLCASSELGDTNTEAFFGQGTRLTVV.